This T cell receptor (beta chain) was retrieved from a study of T cells in Graves' hyperthyroidism and ophthalmopathy. Overall study findings and caveats: The model identified upcoming ophthalmopathy a median 6.5 months ahead of onset.

This clonotype has a count of ten or more. Its antigen remains unknown. With a duration under 2 months, the hyperthyroidism was newly diagnosed in patients aged 18 to 65. Based on clinical symptoms, serum thyroxine and TRAb, thyroid ultrasound and orbital computed tomography, diagnoses were reached. RNA transcripts gave rise to amplified TCR beta CDR3 regions. The TCR CDR3 was amplified in a first-round RT-PCR using the HTBI primer set. Via MiXCR, TCRdb re-called the multiplex PCR reads, giving one row per CDR3 protein. The table shows a few hundred thousand distinct CDR3 sequences, with approximately 44% occurring only once. Germline values: CDR1 DFQATT, CDR2 SNEGSKA (reference sequence). CDR3 length equals 14 residues. V lost 8 bases, J lost 3 bases, and 19 bases lay in between.

Sequenced sample: peripheral blood or thyroid tissue (not recorded which). The chain carries TRBV20-1 and TRBJ1-2, with D maybe TRBD1 (6 bases). The sequence was obtained from a woman in her late teens or twenties with Graves' hyperthyroidism. CDR3 coding DNA: TGCAGTACCGTAGGGGGGCAGGGTGACTATGGCTACACCTTC. This codes for CSTVGGQGDYGYTF.